This T cell receptor beta chain was identified in a study of cytomegalovirus exposure and HLA in healthy donors. Using immunoSEQ multiplex PCR, the repertoire was profiled, and TCRdb retains in-frame clones only, with some absent. The table lists approximately 150,000 clones, roughly 86% of them singletons. Germline trimming cut 0 bases from V and 6 bases from J; bases unmatched to any gene: 7. The CDR3 consists of 15 residues. The germline CDR1 and CDR2 sequences are SGHRS and YFSETQ. This sequence joins TRBV5-1 and TRBJ2-7, with 9 positions matching TRBD2. This TCR came from a man aged 18 to 35 in good health and CMV-seropositive. Sequencing was carried out using PBMCs. The CDR3 region is CASSLGEAGGGEQYF. The CDR3 nucleotides are TGCGCCAGCAGCTTGGGGGAAGCGGGAGGAGGCGAGCAGTACTTC. Based on the CDR3 plus reference TRBV5-1 and TRBJ2-7, the full variable domain is KAGVTQTPRYLIKTRGQQVTLSCSPISGHRSVSWYQQTPGQGLQFLFEYFSETQRNKGNFPGRFSGRQFSNSRSEMNVSTLELGDSALYLCASSLGEAGGGEQYFGPGTRLTVT.